This TCR beta chain was documented in a study of early T cells in non-severe SARS-CoV-2 infection. Across the whole study: Sequencing targeted bulk RNA from unsorted whole blood, leaving chains unpaired. Notes on the study in general: VDJdb matching favored anti-spike CD8 responses, missing private and CD4 specificities.

Attached unique molecular identifiers marked individual cDNA molecules. Each CDR3 protein gets one entry after TCRdb re-called the 5' RACE reads with MiXCR. The table lists around 56,000 distinct CDR3 sequences, around 13% of them singletons, with almost 9.5% in the top ten. V lost 4 bases and J lost 9, with 10 bases in between. Germline V gene data show CDR1 as SGHDN and CDR2 as FVKESK. The length of the CDR3 is 11 residues. The table lists this clonotype with a few counts. Its antigen remains unidentified. The sample was whole blood, taken at baseline. This sequence was found in an adult who was a healthcare worker with PCR-confirmed SARS-CoV-2 infection or an uninfected control (not recorded which). This sequence joins TRBV14 and TRBJ2-7; D is uncertain. In DNA form, the CDR3 reads TGTGCCAGCAGCCTCGGACCGACGCAGTACTTC. As protein: CASSLGPTQYF. The variable domain in full, with the rest retrieved from reference TRBV14 and TRBJ2-7, is EAGVTQFPSHSVIEKGQTVTLRCDPISGHDNLYWYRRVMGKEIKFLLHFVKESKQDESGMPNNRFLAERTGGTYSTLKVQPAELEDSGVYFCASSLGPTQYFGPGTRLTVT.